These T cell receptor beta chains were read from a single sample in a study of cytomegalovirus exposure and HLA in healthy donors. The table came from immunoSEQ multiplex PCR; TCRdb's copy has only in-frame clones and leaves some out. The repertoire includes more than 110,000 clones, 70% to 90% of them detected once, and around 2.4% sits in the top ten. Sequencing used PBMCs. The receptors originated from a man aged 50 or older in good health and CMV-seronegative. CDR3s leave out the opening cysteine and the closing phenylalanine or tryptophan. Clone size is shown for a subset of rows, as once, few, many or a class of expanded clone.

- TRBJ1-1 TRBV19 ASSIGRGDTEAF
once TRBJ1-4 TRBV27 ASNRGGATNEKLF
- TRBJ2-7 TRBV19 ASSAQTGTYEQY
- TRBJ1-5 TRBV6-1 ASSEGKVINQPQH
- TRBJ2-1 TRBV27 ASSFLRGAGEVFNEQF
once TRBJ2-5 TRBV5-4 ASSSIAGGGSKETQY
- TRBJ1-2 TRBV29-1 SARTSGYT
few TRBJ2-6 TRBV6-1 ASSARRTDAPGANVLT
- TRBJ1-1 TRBV19 ASRNGQGASEAF
- TRBJ1-5 TRBV2 ASREIQGEQPQH
- TRBJ1-1 TRBV5-4 ASTKVGAEAF
- TRBJ2-3 TRBV7-6 ASSLETSGVSTDTQY
- TRBJ1-1 TRBV19 ASSMRGETPEAF
few TRBJ2-1 TRBV28 ASSLNWASGYNEQF
- TRBJ2-5 TRBV5-4 ASSSGTGGGETQY
- TRBJ1-3 TRBV6-1 ASSGLRGGSGNTIY
- TRBJ2-1 TRBV4-1 ASSQEKAANEQF
- TRBJ1-2 TRBV4-1 ASSQDDRDTNYGYT
- TRBJ1-1 TRBV27 ASTLGQGYTEAF
- TRBJ2-1 TRBV27 ASSLGGPDEQF
- TRBJ2-1 TRBV15 ATSRDERLSSYNEQF
- TRBJ2-3 TRBV2 ASSETRGSTDTQY
- TRBJ2-1 TRBV6-1 ASKTQGDSYNEQF
- TRBJ2-5 TRBV10-1 ASSPGDRGLETQY
- TRBJ2-7 TRBV5-1 ASSLAGTSYEQY
- TRBJ2-5 TRBV6-5 ASSYRGSGGETQY
- TRBJ2-7 TRBV19 ASSMGRDSYEQY
- TRBJ1-6 TRBV6-5 ASSYLIGDSPLH
- TRBJ2-7 TRBV5-1 ASSIDRAYEQY
- TRBJ1-5 TRBV27 ASSFGGGAGNQPQH
- TRBJ1-1 TRBV14 ASSQQGSRTEAF
- TRBJ2-2 TRBV5-4 ASSLGTGGTGELF
- TRBJ2-2 TRBV15 ATSTRDRVDTGELF
- TRBJ2-3 TRBV12-5 ASGLILEGDTQY
once TRBJ2-7 TRBV28 ASSLVGTGLYEQY
- TRBJ2-7 TRBV5-1 ASNLGGGSSYEQY
- TRBJ1-2 TRBV30 AWSRQTGYGYT
- TRBJ2-3 TRBV5-1 ASSTSGGDRSTDTQY
- TRBJ2-5 TRBV6-1 ATRIPGQGLETQY
- TRBJ2-5 TRBV7-9 ASSLPREQGEETQY
few TRBJ1-2 TRBV15 ATSSDRGQSYT
- TRBJ2-1 TRBV29-1 SVETGTSGIYNEQF
- TRBJ2-1 TRBV29-1 SVDPPSGRAGEQF
- TRBJ2-1 TRBV7-8 ASSLDIASGGYNEQF
- TRBJ2-4 TRBV7-2 ASSDQPIAGAMIQY
- TRBJ2-7 TRBV12-5 ASGLVEGGLAGFEQY
- TRBJ2-1 TRBV25-1 ASLLAYNEQF
- TRBJ1-1 TRBV5-6 ASSPSGVSRNTEAF
- TRBJ2-7 TRBV7-2 ASSLGANTAYEQY